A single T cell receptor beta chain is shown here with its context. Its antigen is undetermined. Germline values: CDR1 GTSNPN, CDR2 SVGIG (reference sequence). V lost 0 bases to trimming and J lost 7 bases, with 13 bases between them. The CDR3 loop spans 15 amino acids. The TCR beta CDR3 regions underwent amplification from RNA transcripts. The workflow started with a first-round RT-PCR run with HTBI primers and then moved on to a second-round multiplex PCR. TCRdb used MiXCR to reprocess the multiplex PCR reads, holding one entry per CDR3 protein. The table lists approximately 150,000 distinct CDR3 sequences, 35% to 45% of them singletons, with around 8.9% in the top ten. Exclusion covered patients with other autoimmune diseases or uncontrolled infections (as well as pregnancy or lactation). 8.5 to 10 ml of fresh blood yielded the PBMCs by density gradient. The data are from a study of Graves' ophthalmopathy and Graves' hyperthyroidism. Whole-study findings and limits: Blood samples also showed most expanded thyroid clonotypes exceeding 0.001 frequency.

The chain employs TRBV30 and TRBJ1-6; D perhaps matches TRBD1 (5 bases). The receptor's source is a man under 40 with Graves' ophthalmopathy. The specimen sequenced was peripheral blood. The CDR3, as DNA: TGTGCCTGGAGTGTACCTGGGGGGGGAAATTCACCCCTCCACTTT. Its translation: CAWSVPGGGNSPLHF.